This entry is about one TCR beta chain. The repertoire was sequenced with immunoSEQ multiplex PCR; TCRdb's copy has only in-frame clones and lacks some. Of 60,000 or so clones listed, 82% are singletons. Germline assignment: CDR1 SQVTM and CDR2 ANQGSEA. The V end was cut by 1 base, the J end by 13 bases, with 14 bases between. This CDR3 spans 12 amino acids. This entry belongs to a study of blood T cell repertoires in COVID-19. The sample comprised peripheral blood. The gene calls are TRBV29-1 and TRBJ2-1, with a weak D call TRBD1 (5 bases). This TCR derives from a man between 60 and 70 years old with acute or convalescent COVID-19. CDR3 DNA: TGCAGCGTTGAAGGGACCCAAGGGGTTCAGTTCTTC. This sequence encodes CSVEGTQGVQFF.